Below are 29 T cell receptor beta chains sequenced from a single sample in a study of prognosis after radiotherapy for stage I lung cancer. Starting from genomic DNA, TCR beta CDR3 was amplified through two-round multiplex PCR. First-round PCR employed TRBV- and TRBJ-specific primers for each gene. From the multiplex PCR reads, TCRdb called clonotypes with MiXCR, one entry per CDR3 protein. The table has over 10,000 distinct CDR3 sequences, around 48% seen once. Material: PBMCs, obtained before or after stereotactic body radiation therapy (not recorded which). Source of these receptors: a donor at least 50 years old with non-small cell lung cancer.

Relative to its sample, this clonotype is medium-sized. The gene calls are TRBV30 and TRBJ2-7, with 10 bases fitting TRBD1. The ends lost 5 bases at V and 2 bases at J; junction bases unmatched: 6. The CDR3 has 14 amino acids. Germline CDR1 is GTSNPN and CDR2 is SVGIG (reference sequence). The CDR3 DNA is TGTGCCTGGGGCTCCGGGACAGGGGCCTACGAGCAGTACTTC. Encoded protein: CAWGSGTGAYEQYF.

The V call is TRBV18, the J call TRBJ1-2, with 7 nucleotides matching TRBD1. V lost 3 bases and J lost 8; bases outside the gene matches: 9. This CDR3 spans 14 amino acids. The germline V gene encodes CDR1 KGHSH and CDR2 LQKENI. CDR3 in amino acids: CASSPNGRGLGYTF. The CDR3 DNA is TGTGCCAGCTCACCCAACGGGAGGGGGCTAGGCTACACCTTC.

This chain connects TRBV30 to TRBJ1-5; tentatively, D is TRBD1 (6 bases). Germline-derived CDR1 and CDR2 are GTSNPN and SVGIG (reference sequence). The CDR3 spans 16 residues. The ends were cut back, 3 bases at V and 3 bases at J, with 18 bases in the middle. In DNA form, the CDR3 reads TGTGCCTGGAGAGCAGGGGTCTCGTCCCCCAATCAGCCCCAGCATTTT. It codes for CAWRAGVSSPNQPQHF. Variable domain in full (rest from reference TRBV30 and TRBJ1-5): SQTIHQWPATLVQPVGSPLSLECTVEGTSNPNLYWYRQAAGRGLQLLFYSVGIGQISSEVPQNLSASRPQDRQFILSSKKLLLSDSGFYLCAWRAGVSSPNQPQHFGDGTRLSIL.

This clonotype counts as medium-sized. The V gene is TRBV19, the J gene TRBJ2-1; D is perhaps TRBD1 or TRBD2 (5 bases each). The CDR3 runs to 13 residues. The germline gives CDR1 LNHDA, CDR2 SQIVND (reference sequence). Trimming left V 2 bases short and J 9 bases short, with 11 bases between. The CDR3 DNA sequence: TGTGCCAGTAGTATAATGGGGGACGGTGAGCAGTTCTTC. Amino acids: CASSIMGDGEQFF.

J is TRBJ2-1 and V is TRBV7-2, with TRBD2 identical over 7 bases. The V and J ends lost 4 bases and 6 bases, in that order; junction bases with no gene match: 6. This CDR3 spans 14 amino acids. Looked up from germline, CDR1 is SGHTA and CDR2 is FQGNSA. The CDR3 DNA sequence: TGTGCCAGCAGCTCCGGACTAGTGGGCAATGAGCAGTTCTTC. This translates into CASSSGLVGNEQFF.

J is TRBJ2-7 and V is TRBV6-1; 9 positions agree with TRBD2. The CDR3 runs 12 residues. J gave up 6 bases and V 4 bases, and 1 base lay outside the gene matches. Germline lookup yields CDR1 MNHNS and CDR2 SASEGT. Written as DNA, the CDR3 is TGTGCCAGCAGTGTAGCGGGGGTCGAGCAGTACTTC. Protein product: CASSVAGVEQYF.

The CDR3 nucleotides read TGTGCCAGCAGCGTTACTCTGGACGTATCCTACGAGCAGTACTTC. Its protein product is CASSVTLDVSYEQYF. The chain links TRBV11-2 to TRBJ2-7; D is ambiguous. Germline CDR1 reads SGHAT; CDR2 reads FQNNGV. CDR3 length: 15 residues. V was trimmed by 5 bases and J by 1 base, leaving 15 bases between them.

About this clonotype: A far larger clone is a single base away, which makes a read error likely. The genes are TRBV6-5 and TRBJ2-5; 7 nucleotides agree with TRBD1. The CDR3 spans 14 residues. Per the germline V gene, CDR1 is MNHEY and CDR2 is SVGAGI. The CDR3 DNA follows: TGTGACAGCAGTGCAAGGCAGGGGGAACAGACCCAGTACTTC. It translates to CDSSARQGEQTQYF.

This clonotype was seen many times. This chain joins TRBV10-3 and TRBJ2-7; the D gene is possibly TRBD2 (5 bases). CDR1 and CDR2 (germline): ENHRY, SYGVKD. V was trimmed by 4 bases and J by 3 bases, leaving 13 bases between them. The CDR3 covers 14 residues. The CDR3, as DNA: TGTGCCATCAGTGGGACTCCCGACGGCTACGAGCAGTACTTC. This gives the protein CAISGTPDGYEQYF.

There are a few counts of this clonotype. The CDR3 region is CASSLRGTGVTGELFF. The CDR3 nucleotides are TGCGCCAGCAGCTTGCGGGGGACAGGCGTGACCGGGGAGCTGTTTTTT. The V call is TRBV5-1, the J call TRBJ2-2; 8 bases are a match to TRBD1. Germline CDR1 SGHRS, CDR2 YFSETQ. V lost 1 base, J lost 5 bases, and 7 bases stayed unmatched. This CDR3 spans 16 amino acids. The variable domain in full, with the rest retrieved from reference TRBV5-1 and TRBJ2-2, is KAGVTQTPRYLIKTRGQQVTLSCSPISGHRSVSWYQQTPGQGLQFLFEYFSETQRNKGNFPGRFSGRQFSNSRSEMNVSTLELGDSALYLCASSLRGTGVTGELFFGEGSRLTVL.

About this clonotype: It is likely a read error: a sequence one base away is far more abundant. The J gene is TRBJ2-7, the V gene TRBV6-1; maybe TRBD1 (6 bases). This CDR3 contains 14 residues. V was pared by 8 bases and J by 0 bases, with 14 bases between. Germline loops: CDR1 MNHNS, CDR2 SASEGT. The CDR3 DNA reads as TGTGCCAGCGGTTCAACAGGGAGCTCCTACGAGCAGTACTTC. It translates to CASGSTGSSYEQYF.

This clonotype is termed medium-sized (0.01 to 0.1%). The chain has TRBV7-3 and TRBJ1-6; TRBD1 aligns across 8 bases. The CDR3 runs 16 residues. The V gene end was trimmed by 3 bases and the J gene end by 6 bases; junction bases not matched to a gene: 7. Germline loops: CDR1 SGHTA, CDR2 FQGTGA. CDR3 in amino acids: CASSFGSRGLNSPLHF. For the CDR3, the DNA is TGTGCCAGCAGCTTCGGGTCCAGGGGGCTTAATTCACCCCTCCACTTT.

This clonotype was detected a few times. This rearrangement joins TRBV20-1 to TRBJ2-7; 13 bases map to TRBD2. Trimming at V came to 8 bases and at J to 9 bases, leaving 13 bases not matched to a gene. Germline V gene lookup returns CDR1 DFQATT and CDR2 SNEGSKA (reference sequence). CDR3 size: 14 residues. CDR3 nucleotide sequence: TGCAGTTTATATGGGACTAGCGGGATGAGATCGCAGTACTTC. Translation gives CSLYGTSGMRSQYF.

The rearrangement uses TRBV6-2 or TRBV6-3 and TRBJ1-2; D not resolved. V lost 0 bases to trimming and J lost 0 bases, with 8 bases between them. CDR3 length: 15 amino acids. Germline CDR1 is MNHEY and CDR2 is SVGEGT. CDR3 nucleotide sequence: TGTGCCAGCAGTTACTCCGGCGCGGCTAACTATGGCTACACCTTC. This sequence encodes CASSYSGAANYGYTF.

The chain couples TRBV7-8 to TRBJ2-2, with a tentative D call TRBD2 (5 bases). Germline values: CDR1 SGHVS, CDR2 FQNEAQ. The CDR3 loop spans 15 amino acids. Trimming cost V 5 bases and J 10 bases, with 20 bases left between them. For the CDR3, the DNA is TGTGCCAGCAGCCCTTTCCGGGAACTTGGGCCGGAGCTGTTTTTT. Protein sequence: CASSPFRELGPELFF.

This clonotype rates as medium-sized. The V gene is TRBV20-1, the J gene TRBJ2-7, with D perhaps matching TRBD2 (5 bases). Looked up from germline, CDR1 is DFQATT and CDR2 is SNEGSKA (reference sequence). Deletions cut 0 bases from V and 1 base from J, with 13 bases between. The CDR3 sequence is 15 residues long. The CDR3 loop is CSARDRDYPSYEQYF. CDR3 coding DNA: TGCAGTGCTAGAGATCGAGACTACCCTTCCTACGAGCAGTACTTC.

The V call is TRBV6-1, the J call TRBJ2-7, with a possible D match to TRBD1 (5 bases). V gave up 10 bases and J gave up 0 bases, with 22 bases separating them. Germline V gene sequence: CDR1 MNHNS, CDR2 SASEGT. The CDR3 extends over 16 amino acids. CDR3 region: CAISSPGWGLSYEQYF. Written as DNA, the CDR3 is TGTGCCATCTCTTCCCCAGGGTGGGGTCTCTCCTACGAGCAGTACTTC.

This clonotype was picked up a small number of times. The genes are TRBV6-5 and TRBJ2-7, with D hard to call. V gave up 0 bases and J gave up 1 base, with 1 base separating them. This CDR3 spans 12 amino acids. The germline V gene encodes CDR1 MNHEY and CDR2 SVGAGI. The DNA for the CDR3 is TGTGCCAGCAGTTACTCTTCCTACGAGCAGTACTTC. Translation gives CASSYSSYEQYF.

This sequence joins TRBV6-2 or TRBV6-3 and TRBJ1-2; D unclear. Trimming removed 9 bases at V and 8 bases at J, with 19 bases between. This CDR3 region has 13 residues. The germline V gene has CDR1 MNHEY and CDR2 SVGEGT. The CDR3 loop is CASSNSFINGYTF. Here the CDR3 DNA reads TGTGCCAGTAGCAATTCCTTCATAAACGGCTACACCTTC.

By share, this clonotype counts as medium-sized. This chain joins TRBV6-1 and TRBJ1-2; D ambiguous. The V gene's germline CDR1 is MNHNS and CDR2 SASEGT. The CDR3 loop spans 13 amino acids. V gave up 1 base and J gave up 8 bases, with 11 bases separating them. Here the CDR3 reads CASSEGRNGGYTF. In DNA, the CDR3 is TGTGCCAGCAGTGAAGGACGGAACGGCGGCTACACCTTC.

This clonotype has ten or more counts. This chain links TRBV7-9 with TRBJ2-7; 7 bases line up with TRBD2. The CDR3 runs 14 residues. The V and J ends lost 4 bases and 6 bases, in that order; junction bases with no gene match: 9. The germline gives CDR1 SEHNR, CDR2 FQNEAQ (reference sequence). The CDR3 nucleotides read TGTGCCAGCAGCTCTTGGGGAGGGTTGGGCGAGCAGTACTTC. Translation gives CASSSWGGLGEQYF.

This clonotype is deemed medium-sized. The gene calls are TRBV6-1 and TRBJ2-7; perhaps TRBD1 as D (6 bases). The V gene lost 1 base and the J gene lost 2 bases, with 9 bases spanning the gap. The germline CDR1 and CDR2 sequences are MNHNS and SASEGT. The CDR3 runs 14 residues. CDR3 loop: CASSEESGAYEQYF. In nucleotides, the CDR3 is TGTGCCAGCAGTGAAGAATCAGGGGCCTACGAGCAGTACTTC.

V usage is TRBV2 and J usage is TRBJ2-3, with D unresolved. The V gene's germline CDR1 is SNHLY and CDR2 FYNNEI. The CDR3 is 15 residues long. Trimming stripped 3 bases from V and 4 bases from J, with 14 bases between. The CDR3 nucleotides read TGTGCCAGCAGTGACCCCCTCCTGTACTCAGATACGCAGTATTTT. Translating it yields CASSDPLLYSDTQYF.

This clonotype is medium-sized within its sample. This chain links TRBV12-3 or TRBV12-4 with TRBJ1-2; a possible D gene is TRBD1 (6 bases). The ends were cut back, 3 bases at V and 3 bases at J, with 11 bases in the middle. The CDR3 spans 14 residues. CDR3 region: CASSFGRGDYGYTF. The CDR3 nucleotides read TGTGCCAGCAGTTTCGGCAGGGGAGACTATGGCTACACCTTC.

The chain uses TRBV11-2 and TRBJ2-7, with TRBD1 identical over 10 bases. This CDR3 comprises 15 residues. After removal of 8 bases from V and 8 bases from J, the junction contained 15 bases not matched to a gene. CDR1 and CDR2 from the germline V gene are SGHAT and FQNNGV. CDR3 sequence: CASQNPGQGKHKQYF. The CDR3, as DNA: TGTGCCAGCCAGAATCCGGGACAGGGGAAACACAAGCAGTACTTC.

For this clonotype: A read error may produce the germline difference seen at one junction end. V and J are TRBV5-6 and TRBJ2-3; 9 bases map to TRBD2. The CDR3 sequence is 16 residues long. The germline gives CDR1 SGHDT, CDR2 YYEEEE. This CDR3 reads CASSSLWGGRGDTQYF. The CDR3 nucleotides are TGCGCCAGCAGCTCCCTATGGGGCGGGAGGGGAGATACGCAGTATTTT.

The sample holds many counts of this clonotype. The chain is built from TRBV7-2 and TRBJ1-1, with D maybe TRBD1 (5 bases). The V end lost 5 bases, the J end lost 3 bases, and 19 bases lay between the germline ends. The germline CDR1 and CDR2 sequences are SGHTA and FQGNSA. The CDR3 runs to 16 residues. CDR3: CASSPNGGGRDTEAFF. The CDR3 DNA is TGTGCCAGCAGCCCAAACGGGGGGGGGAGGGACACTGAAGCTTTCTTT. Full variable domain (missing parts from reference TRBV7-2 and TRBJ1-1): GAGVSQSPSNKVTEKGKDVELRCDPISGHTALYWYRQSLGQGLEFLIYFQGNSAPDKSGLPSDRFSAERTGGSVSTLTIQRTQQEDSAVYLCASSPNGGGRDTEAFFGQGTRLTVV.

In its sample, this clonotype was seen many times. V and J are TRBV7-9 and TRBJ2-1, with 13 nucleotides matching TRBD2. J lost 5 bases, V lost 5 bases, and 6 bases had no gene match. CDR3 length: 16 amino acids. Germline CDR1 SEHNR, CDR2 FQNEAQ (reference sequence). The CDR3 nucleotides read TGTGCCAGCAGCCATCCTGGACTAGCGGGGGACAATGAGCAGTTCTTC. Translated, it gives CASSHPGLAGDNEQFF.

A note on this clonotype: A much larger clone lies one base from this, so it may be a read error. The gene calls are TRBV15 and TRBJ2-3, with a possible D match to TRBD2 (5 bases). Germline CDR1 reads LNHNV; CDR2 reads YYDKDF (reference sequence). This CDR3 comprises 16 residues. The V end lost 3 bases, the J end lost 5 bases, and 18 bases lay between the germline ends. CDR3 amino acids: CATSRPYGVSGDTQYF. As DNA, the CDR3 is TGTGCCACCAGCAGGCCATACGGGGTCTCAGGAGATACGCAGTATTTT.